Only one count was recorded for the clone carrying this T cell receptor (beta chain). As yet, its antigen is unknown. The junction differs from germline at one of its ends, possibly a read error. Pregnant or lactating patients were excluded, as were those with uncontrolled infection or other autoimmune disease. Researchers took RNA transcripts and amplified the TCR beta CDR3 regions from them. First-round RT-PCR targeting the TCR CDR3 was performed with the HTBI primer set. Each CDR3 protein is one row after TCRdb ran MiXCR on the multiplex PCR reads. The table shows a few hundred thousand distinct CDR3 sequences, with 40% to 50% occurring only once. CDR1 DFQATT and CDR2 SNEGSKA come from the germline V gene (reference sequence). The CDR3 length is 17 residues. The sample belongs to a study of T cells in Graves' hyperthyroidism and ophthalmopathy. Findings and caveats of the study: Model-based prediction identified ophthalmopathy a median roughly 5.9 months prior to its onset. Ophthalmopathy could be told apart from stable hyperthyroidism with a 13 V-J model. In blood, most of the thyroid clonotypes expanded above 0.001 were also present.

The sequenced sample was peripheral blood or thyroid tissue (not recorded which). This TCR was sampled from an adult woman with Graves' disease, either hyperthyroidism or ophthalmopathy (not recorded which). The chain couples TRBV20-1 to TRBJ1-5; maybe TRBD1 (5 bases). The CDR3 loop reads CSARARLGAEGNQPQHF. In nucleotides, the CDR3 is TGCAGTGCAAGAGCTCGATTAGGGGCGGAGGGCAATCAGCCCCAGCATTTT.